A single sample gave rise to the 8 T cell receptor beta chains below, sequenced in a study of T cells in Graves' hyperthyroidism and ophthalmopathy. TCR beta CDR3 regions were amplified from RNA. With the HTBI primer set, the TCR CDR3 went through a first round of RT-PCR. TCRdb re-analysed the multiplex PCR reads in MiXCR, keeping a single row per CDR3 protein. This sample has 350,000 or so distinct CDR3 sequences, with 17% found just once. Material for sequencing was blood. Receptors originate from a woman aged 25 to 45 with Graves' hyperthyroidism that later progressed to Graves' ophthalmopathy.

Concerning this clonotype: The junction and the germline gene differ at one end; a read error may be behind it. The CDR3 loop is CASTLPEGLASGNTIYF. DNA for the CDR3: TGTGCTAGCACTCTTCCCGAGGGTCTTGCGTCTGGAAACACCATATATTTT. The genes are TRBV7-7 and TRBJ1-3, with D hard to call. The CDR3 covers 17 residues. Germline lookup yields CDR1 SSHAT and CDR2 FNYEAQ (reference sequence).

The J gene is TRBJ2-1, the V gene TRBV3-1, with 15 bases matching TRBD2. The CDR3 covers 17 residues. Germline lookup yields CDR1 LGHDT and CDR2 YNNKEL (reference sequence). V dropped 4 bases and J dropped 7; count of bases not matched to a gene: 8. The CDR3 bases are TGTGCCAGCAGCCGCCATCCGGGACTAGCGGGAGGTAATGAGCAGTTCTTC. Residues: CASSRHPGLAGGNEQFF.

A word on this clonotype: This sequence may be a read error, since a much larger clone differs from it by one base. The CDR3 nucleotides are TGTGCCAGCGAAATTTCCCCCCCGGACATTAATTCACCCCTCCACTTT. Its translation: CASEISPPDINSPLHF. This chain links TRBV12-3 or TRBV12-4 with TRBJ1-6, with a weak D call TRBD1 (5 bases). The germline V and J ends were trimmed by 8 bases and 6 bases, with 20 bases remaining between them. This CDR3 comprises 16 residues.

This clonotype was seen more than once but under ten times. One base away lies a much larger clone, so this may be a sequencing read error. The genes are TRBV20-1 and TRBJ2-1; 11 nucleotides match TRBD2. The length of the CDR3 is 19 residues. From germline, CDR1 is DFQATT and CDR2 SNEGSKA (reference sequence). V trimming: 5 bases; J trimming: 0 bases; junction bases outside the gene matches: 15. The CDR3 is CSAGKRSIAGGPSYNEQFF. The CDR3 DNA reads TGCAGTGCTGGAAAACGGTCTATAGCGGGGGGGCCCTCCTACAATGAGCAGTTCTTC.

This clonotype was seen many times. The chain employs TRBV7-8 and TRBJ1-1, with TRBD1 as a possible D gene (6 bases). Trimming cost V 1 base and J 6 bases, with 15 bases left between them. The CDR3 is made up of 15 amino acids. CDR1 is SGHVS, CDR2 FQNEAQ, per germline. CDR3 sequence (DNA): TGTGCCAGCAGCTTAGGTTGGGGGGCAGGGGCTGAAGCTTTCTTT. It specifies CASSLGWGAGAEAFF.

The sample holds many counts of this clonotype. The CDR3 DNA sequence: TGTGCCAGTAAACCGGCAGGGGGCTTCTCTGGGGCCAACGTCCTGACTTTC. It specifies CASKPAGGFSGANVLTF. The V gene is TRBV19, the J gene TRBJ2-6, with TRBD1 matching over 8 bases. This CDR3 has 17 amino acids. Germline loops: CDR1 LNHDA, CDR2 SQIVND (reference sequence). V lost 7 bases and J lost 0; bases outside the gene matches: 8.

The gene calls are TRBV28 and TRBJ1-5; TRBD1 aligns across 8 bases. The J segment lost 11 bases and the V segment lost 3 bases, leaving 12 bases of the junction unmatched. The CDR3 is 15 residues long. CDR1 MDHEN and CDR2 SYDVKM come from the germline V gene. The CDR3 reads CASSLGQGAVRAQHF. The CDR3 nucleotides read TGTGCCAGCAGTTTGGGTCAGGGGGCGGTTAGGGCCCAGCATTTT.

There are many counts of this clonotype. V usage is TRBV27 and J usage is TRBJ2-2; D is ambiguous. The CDR3 loop spans 13 amino acids. Trimming shortened V by 4 bases and J by 6 bases, and 9 bases separated the two germline ends. Germline V gene sequence: CDR1 MNHEY, CDR2 SMNVEV (reference sequence). CDR3 sequence reads: CASSWYQAGELFF. In nucleotides, the CDR3 is TGTGCCAGCAGTTGGTATCAGGCCGGGGAGCTGTTTTTT.